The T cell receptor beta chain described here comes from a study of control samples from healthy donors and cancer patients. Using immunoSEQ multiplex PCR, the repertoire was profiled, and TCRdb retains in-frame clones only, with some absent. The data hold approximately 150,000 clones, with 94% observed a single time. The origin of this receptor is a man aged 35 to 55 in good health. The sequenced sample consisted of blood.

The CDR3 protein is CASSFGGNQPQHF. As DNA, the CDR3 is TGTGCCAGCAGTTTTGGGGGTAATCAGCCCCAGCATTTT. The rearrangement uses TRBV12-3 or TRBV12-4 and TRBJ1-5; D may be TRBD1 (5 bases). This CDR3 contains 13 residues. Trimming took 3 bases from V and 4 from J, leaving 7 bases between them.